This T cell receptor (beta chain) was identified during a study of blood T cell repertoires in COVID-19. Background on the study: Sources were T cells, B-cell-depleted T cells, or PBMCs; the material itself was cDNA or gDNA.

Those who participated ranged in age from about 18 to 95 years and resided in around 22 US areas. Using immunoSEQ multiplex PCR, the repertoire was profiled, and TCRdb retains in-frame clones only, with some absent. The sample carries 82,000 or so clones, around 89% recorded once. The receptor comes from a woman between 50 and 59 years old with acute COVID-19. Sequencing input: PBMCs or T cells enriched from blood (not recorded which).

CDR3 amino acids: CASSVEPKNIQYF. For the CDR3, the DNA is TGTGCCAGCAGCGTAGAGCCCAAAAACATTCAGTACTTC. The chain recombines TRBV9 with TRBJ2-4; no firm D call. The V gene's germline CDR1 is SGDLS and CDR2 YYNGEE. V was shortened by 0 bases and J by 2 bases, with 3 bases between the two germline ends. There are 13 residues in the CDR3. The full variable domain, rest sourced from reference TRBV9 and TRBJ2-4, is DSGVTQTPKHLITATGQRVTLRCSPRSGDLSVYWYQQSLDQGLQFLIQYYNGEERAKGNILERFSAQQFPDLHSELNLSSLELGDSALYFCASSVEPKNIQYFGAGTRLSVL.